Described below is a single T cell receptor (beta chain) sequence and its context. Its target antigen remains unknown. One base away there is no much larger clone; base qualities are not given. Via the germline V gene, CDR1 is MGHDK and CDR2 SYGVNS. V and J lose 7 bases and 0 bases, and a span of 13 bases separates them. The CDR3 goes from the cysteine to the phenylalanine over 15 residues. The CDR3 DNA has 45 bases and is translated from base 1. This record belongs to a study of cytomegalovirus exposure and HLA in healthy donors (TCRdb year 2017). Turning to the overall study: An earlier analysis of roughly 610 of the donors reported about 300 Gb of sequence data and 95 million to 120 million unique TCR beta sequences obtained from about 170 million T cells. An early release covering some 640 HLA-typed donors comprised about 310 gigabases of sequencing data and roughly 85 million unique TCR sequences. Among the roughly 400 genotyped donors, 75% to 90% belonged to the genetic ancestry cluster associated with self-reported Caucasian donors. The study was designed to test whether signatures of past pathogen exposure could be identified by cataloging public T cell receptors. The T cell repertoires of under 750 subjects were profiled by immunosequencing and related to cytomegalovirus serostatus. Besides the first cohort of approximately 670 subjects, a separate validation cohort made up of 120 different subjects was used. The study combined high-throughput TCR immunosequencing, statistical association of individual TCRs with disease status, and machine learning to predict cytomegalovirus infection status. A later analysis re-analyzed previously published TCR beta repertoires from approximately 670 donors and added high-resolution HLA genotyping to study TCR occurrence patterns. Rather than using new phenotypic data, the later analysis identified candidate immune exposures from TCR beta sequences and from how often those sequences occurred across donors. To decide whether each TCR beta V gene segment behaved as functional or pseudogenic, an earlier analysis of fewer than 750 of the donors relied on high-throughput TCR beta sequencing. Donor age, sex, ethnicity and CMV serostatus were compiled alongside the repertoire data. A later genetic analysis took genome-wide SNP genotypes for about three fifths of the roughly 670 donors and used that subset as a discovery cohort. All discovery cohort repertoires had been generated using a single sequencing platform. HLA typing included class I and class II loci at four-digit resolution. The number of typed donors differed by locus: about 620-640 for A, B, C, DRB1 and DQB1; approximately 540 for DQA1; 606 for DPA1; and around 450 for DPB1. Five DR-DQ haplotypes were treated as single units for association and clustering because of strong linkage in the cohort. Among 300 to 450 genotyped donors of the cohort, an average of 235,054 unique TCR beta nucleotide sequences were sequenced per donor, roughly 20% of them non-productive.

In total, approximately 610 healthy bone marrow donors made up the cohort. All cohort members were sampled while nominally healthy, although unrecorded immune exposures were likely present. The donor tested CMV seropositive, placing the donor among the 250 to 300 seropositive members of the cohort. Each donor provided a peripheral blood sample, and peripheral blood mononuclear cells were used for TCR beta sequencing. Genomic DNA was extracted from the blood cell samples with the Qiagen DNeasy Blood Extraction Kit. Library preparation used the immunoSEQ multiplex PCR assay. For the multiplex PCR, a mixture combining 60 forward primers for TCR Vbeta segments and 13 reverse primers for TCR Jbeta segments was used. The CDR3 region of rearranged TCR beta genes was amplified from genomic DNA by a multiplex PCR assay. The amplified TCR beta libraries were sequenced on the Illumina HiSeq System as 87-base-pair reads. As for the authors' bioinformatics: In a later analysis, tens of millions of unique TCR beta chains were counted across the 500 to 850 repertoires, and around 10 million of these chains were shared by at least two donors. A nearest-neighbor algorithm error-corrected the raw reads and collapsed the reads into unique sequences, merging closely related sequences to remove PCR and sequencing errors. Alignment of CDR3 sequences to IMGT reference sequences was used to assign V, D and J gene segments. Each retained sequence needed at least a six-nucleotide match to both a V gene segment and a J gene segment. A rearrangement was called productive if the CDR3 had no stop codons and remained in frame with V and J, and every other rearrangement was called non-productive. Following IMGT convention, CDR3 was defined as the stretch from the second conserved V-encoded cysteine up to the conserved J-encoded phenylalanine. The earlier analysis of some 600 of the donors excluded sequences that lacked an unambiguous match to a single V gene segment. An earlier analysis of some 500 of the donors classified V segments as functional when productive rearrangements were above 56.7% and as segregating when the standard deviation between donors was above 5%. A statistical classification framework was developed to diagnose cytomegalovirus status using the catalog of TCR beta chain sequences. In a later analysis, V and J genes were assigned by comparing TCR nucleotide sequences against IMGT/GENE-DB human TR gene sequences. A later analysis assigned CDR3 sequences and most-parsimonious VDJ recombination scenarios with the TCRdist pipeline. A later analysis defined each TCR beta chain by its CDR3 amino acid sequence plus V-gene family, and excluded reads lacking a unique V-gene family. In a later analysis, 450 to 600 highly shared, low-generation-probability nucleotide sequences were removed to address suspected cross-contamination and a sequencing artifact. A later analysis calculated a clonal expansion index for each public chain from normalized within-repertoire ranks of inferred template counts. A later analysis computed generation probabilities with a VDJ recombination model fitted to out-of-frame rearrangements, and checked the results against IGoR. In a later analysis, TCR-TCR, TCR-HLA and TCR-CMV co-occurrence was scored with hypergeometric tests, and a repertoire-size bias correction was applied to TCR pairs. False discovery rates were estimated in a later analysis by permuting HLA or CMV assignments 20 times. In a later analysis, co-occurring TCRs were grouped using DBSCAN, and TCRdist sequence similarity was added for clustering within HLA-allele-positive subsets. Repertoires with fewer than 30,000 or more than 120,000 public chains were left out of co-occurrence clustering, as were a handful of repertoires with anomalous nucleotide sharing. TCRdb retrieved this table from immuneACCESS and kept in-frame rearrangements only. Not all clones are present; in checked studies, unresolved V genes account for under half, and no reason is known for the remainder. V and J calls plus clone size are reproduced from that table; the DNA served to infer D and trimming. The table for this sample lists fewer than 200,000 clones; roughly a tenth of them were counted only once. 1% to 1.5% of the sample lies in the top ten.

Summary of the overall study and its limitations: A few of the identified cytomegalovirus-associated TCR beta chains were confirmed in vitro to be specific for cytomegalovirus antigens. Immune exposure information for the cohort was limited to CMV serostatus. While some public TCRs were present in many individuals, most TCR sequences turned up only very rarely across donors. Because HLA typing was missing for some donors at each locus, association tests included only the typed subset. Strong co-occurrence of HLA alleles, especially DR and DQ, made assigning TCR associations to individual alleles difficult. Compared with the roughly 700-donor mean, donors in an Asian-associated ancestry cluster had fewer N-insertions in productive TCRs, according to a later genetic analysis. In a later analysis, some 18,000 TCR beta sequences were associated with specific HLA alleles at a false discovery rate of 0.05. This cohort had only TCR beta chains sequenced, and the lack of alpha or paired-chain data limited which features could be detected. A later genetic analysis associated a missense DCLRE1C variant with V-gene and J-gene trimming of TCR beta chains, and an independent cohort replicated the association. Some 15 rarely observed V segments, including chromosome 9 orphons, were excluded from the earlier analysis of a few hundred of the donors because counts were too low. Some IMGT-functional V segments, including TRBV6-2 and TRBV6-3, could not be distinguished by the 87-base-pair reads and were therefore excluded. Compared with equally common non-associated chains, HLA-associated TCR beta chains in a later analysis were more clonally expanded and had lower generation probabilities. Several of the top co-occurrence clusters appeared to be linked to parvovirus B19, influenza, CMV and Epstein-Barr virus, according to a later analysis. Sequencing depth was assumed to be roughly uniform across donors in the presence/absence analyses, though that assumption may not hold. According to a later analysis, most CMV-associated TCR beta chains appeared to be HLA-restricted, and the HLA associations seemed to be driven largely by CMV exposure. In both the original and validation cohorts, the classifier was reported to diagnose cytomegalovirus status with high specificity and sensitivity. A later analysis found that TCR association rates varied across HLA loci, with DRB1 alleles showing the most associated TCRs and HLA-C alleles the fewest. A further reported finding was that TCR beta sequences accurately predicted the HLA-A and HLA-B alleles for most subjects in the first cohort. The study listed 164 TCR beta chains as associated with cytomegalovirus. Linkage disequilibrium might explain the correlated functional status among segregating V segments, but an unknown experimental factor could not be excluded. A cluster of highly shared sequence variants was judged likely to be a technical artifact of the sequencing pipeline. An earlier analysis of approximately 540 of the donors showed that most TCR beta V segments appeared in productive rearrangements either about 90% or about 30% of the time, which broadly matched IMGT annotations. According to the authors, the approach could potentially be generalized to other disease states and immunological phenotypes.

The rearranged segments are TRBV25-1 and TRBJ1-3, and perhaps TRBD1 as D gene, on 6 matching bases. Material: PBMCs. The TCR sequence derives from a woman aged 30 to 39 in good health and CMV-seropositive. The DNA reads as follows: TGTGCCAGCAAGGGCAGGGGCCACTCTGGAAACACCATATATTTT. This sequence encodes CASKGRGHSGNTIYF.